A single T cell receptor beta chain is shown here with its context. Through a sample-barcoded 5' primer and a J-beta primer mix, a second PCR was run for roughly 6 to 11 cycles. TCRdb passed the 5' RACE reads through MiXCR, listing each CDR3 protein once. Of almost 550,000 distinct CDR3 sequences listed, around 24% are singletons. The CDR3 runs to 14 residues. Germline V gene lookup returns CDR1 MDHEN and CDR2 SYDVKM. The V end lost 8 bases, the J end lost 1 base, and 13 bases lay between the germline ends. This entry is derived from a study of blood T cells in healthy people across ages. The sample was also linked to a second study, of T cells of mothers and their children.

The sequence came from a boy younger than 18 in good health. The chain carries TRBV28 and TRBJ2-3, with a weak D call TRBD2 (5 bases). The source material was blood. The CDR3, as DNA: TGTGCCAGCCGCGGGCGATTTGGCACAGATACGCAGTATTTT. The encoded protein is CASRGRFGTDTQYF.